One TCR beta chain is described in this entry. These data are taken from a study of blood T cell repertoires in COVID-19. Study-wide background: The study drew acute and convalescent COVID-19 samples from the United States, Italy and Spain.

Clones were sequenced by immunoSEQ multiplex PCR, and TCRdb holds only the in-frame ones, with some missing. The sample records 65,000 to 85,000 clones, 70% to 90% being singletons. The receptor's source is a woman in her sixties with acute or convalescent COVID-19. Input material: peripheral blood.

The CDR3 DNA is TGTGCCAGCAGTTACTTCAGGGCGGGGCAAGAGACCCAGTACTTC. Its protein is CASSYFRAGQETQYF. The J gene is TRBJ2-5, the V gene TRBV6-2 or TRBV6-3; a possible D gene is TRBD2 (6 bases). The length of the CDR3 is 15 residues. Trimming removed 1 base at V and 2 bases at J, with 11 bases between. From germline, CDR1 is MNHEY and CDR2 SVGEGT.